The 31 T cell receptor beta chains given below trace back to one sample, sequenced in a study of shared clonotypes between healthy human individuals. Method: immunoSEQ multiplex PCR; TCRdb's copy keeps in-frame clones and lacks some. The sample has some 630,000 clones; roughly 78% are singletons. Material: memory CD4+ T cells sorted from blood. Subset denoted: CD45RA-negative fraction. These receptors were taken from a woman in her 30s in good health.

The chain links TRBV5-4 to TRBJ2-7, with 10 bases matching TRBD1. Germline CDR1 SGHNT, CDR2 YYREEE (reference sequence). V dropped 6 bases and J dropped 3; count of bases not matched to a gene: 9. This CDR3 contains 15 residues. The CDR3 DNA follows: TGTGCCAGCAAGGCCAGACAGGGGGCCCTCTACGAGCAGTACTTC. Translated: CASKARQGALYEQYF.

V and J are TRBV14 and TRBJ1-5; no reliable D call. CDR1 is SGHDN and CDR2 is FVKESK in the germline V gene. This CDR3 has 13 residues. Deletions cut 2 bases from V and 6 bases from J, with 8 bases between. The CDR3 is CASSQYFVQPQHF. CDR3 DNA: TGTGCCAGCAGCCAATATTTTGTTCAGCCCCAGCATTTT.

The gene calls are TRBV18 and TRBJ1-1; D perhaps matches TRBD1 (6 bases). This CDR3 region has 18 residues. V lost 4 bases and J lost 1, with 22 bases in between. The germline V gene has CDR1 KGHSH and CDR2 LQKENI. The CDR3 protein is CASSHSEGGPAQNTEAFF. Written as DNA, the CDR3 is TGTGCCAGCTCACACTCGGAGGGGGGACCGGCCCAGAACACTGAAGCTTTCTTT.

This clone has a handful of counts. The chain combines TRBV7-7 with TRBJ2-1; perhaps TRBD1 as D (5 bases). Germline CDR1 is SSHAT and CDR2 is FNYEAQ (reference sequence). The length of the CDR3 is 13 residues. V lost 5 bases to trimming and J lost 9 bases, with 14 bases between them. The CDR3 loop reads CASSITRQGEQFF. For the CDR3, the DNA is TGTGCCAGCAGCATTACTCGTCAGGGTGAGCAGTTCTTC.

The rearrangement links TRBV5-1 to TRBJ1-3, with 7 positions matching TRBD1. The V gene's germline CDR1 is SGHRS and CDR2 YFSETQ. J lost 0 bases, V lost 5 bases, and 5 bases had no gene match. The CDR3 has 15 amino acids. CDR3 coding DNA: TGCGCCAGCAGGGGGACAGACAACTCTGGAAACACCATATATTTT. This encodes CASRGTDNSGNTIYF.

The gene calls are TRBV11-2 and TRBJ2-3; D perhaps matches TRBD2 (7 bases). V was pared by 3 bases and J by 3 bases, with 16 bases between. From germline, CDR1 is SGHAT and CDR2 FQNNGV. The CDR3 has 16 residues. The CDR3 loop is CASSFGGPAGTDTQYF. The CDR3 coding sequence is TGTGCCAGCAGCTTCGGGGGCCCAGCGGGAACAGATACGCAGTATTTT. Complete variable domain (other parts from reference TRBV11-2 and TRBJ2-3): EAGVAQSPRYKIIEKRQSVAFWCNPISGHATLYWYQQILGQGPKLLIQFQNNGVVDDSQLPKDRFSAERLKGVDSTLKIQPAKLEDSAVYLCASSFGGPAGTDTQYFGPGTRLTVL.

The V gene is TRBV7-2, the J gene TRBJ1-1; TRBD1 aligns across 11 bases. CDR1 is SGHTA and CDR2 is FQGNSA in the germline V gene. V lost 3 bases to trimming and J lost 11 bases; unmatched junction nucleotides: 11. CDR3 length: 15 residues. CDR3 residues: CASSFSLGQGAEAFF. DNA of the CDR3: TGTGCCAGCAGCTTTTCGCTCGGACAGGGGGCGGAGGCTTTCTTT.

The rearrangement uses TRBV29-1 and TRBJ2-7, with D possibly TRBD1 on 6 matching bases. Germline-derived CDR1 and CDR2 are SQVTM and ANQGSEA. V gave up 7 bases and J gave up 5 bases, with 15 bases separating them. This CDR3 has 12 residues. The CDR3 loop reads CSASLRGHEQYF. Written as DNA, the CDR3 is TGCAGCGCGAGTCTCAGGGGACACGAGCAGTACTTC.

This chain connects TRBV28 to TRBJ1-2; D is uncertain. Trimming removed 5 bases from V and 2 bases from J, with 24 bases in between. The CDR3 is made up of 18 amino acids. The germline V gene encodes CDR1 MDHEN and CDR2 SYDVKM. In nucleotides, the CDR3 is TGTGCCAGCAGTCCTCCTAACCCCCTGTCGGGTGCGAACTATGGCTACACCTTC. Amino acid sequence: CASSPPNPLSGANYGYTF.

Turning to this clone: The same CDR3 also results from other DNA sequences found in this sample. The V gene is TRBV5-1, the J gene TRBJ1-2, with a possible D match to TRBD1 (6 bases). Deletions cut 1 base from V and 4 bases from J, with 8 bases between. The CDR3 length is 13 residues. The germline V gene has CDR1 SGHRS and CDR2 YFSETQ. The CDR3 nucleotides read TGCGCCAGCAGCTTGACAGGGTCCTATGGCTACACCTTC. Translated, it gives CASSLTGSYGYTF. The variable domain in full, completed from reference TRBV5-1 and TRBJ1-2, reads KAGVTQTPRYLIKTRGQQVTLSCSPISGHRSVSWYQQTPGQGLQFLFEYFSETQRNKGNFPGRFSGRQFSNSRSEMNVSTLELGDSALYLCASSLTGSYGYTFGSGTRLTVV.

This clone was counted ten times or more. Other DNA sequences from this sample encode an identical CDR3 as well. The CDR3 sequence is CASSMGLAGGPNTGELFF. The CDR3 bases are TGTGCCAGCAGCATGGGACTAGCGGGAGGCCCGAACACCGGGGAGCTGTTTTTT. V and J are TRBV5-4 and TRBJ2-2; 15 bases agree with TRBD2. There are 18 residues in the CDR3. V lost 4 bases, J lost 0 bases, and 4 bases stayed unmatched. Germline-derived CDR1 and CDR2 are SGHNT and YYREEE (reference sequence). The whole variable domain, filled in from reference TRBV5-4 and TRBJ2-2, reads ETGVTQSPTHLIKTRGQQVTLRCSSQSGHNTVSWYQQALGQGPQFIFQYYREEENGRGNFPPRFSGLQFPNYSSELNVNALELDDSALYLCASSMGLAGGPNTGELFFGEGSRLTVL.

At least ten counts were recorded for this clone. The chain's CDR3 is CASSPDGRGRGQAKNIQYF. CDR3 bases: TGCGCCAGCAGCCCAGACGGGAGGGGGCGAGGTCAAGCCAAAAACATTCAGTACTTC. The chain carries TRBV5-1 and TRBJ2-4, with D maybe TRBD2 (8 bases). V was pared by 4 bases and J by 0 bases, with 23 bases between. The CDR3 loop spans 19 amino acids. Germline V CDR1 and CDR2: SGHRS, YFSETQ.

The gene calls are TRBV28 and TRBJ2-1; TRBD2 aligns across 10 bases. The CDR3 runs 17 residues. In germline, CDR1 is MDHEN, CDR2 SYDVKM. Trimming at V came to 6 bases and at J to 6 bases, leaving 14 bases not matched to a gene. The CDR3 region has the DNA TGTGCCAGCAGACCGATGGATGAAGCGGGAGGGTCCAATGAGCAGTTCTTC. Residues: CASRPMDEAGGSNEQFF.

The chain has TRBV11-2 and TRBJ2-7, with 7 bases identical to TRBD2. This CDR3 has 15 amino acids. Germline CDR1 is SGHAT and CDR2 is FQNNGV. After removal of 7 bases from V and 1 base from J, the junction contained 10 bases not matched to a gene. The CDR3 bases are TGTGCCAGCACTCTGGGGGGGAGGGGATCCTACGAGCAGTACTTC. It is translated as CASTLGGRGSYEQYF.

The rearrangement joins TRBV19 to TRBJ1-2, with 7 bases aligning to TRBD1. The V and J ends lost 6 bases and 1 base, in that order; junction bases with no gene match: 14. Germline-derived CDR1 and CDR2 are LNHDA and SQIVND (reference sequence). This CDR3 is 17 amino acids long. CDR3 loop: CASRSDRAKPNNYGYTF. The DNA of the CDR3 is TGTGCCAGTAGATCCGACAGGGCTAAACCCAATAACTATGGCTACACCTTC. Filled out from reference TRBV19 and TRBJ1-2, the complete variable domain reads DGGITQSPKYLFRKEGQNVTLSCEQNLNHDAMYWYRQDPGQGLRLIYYSQIVNDFQKGDIAEGYSVSREKKESFPLTVTSAQKNPTAFYLCASRSDRAKPNNYGYTFGSGTRLTVV.

This clone was seen a handful of times. The rearrangement links TRBV4-1 to TRBJ1-4; TRBD1 matches at 7 bases. Germline values: CDR1 MGHRA, CDR2 YSYEKL. The CDR3 runs 17 residues. V shed 5 bases and J 4 bases; nucleotides not matched to a gene: 13. CDR3 in amino acids: CASSTPQRQGINEKLFF. As DNA, the CDR3 is TGCGCCAGCAGCACCCCCCAACGACAGGGTATTAATGAAAAACTGTTTTTT.

The rearrangement uses TRBV4-1 and TRBJ1-1, with D unclear. The V gene lost 0 bases and the J gene lost 0 bases, with 17 bases spanning the gap. The germline gives CDR1 MGHRA, CDR2 YSYEKL. This CDR3 has 18 amino acids. The CDR3 protein is CASSQDRRSFTLNTEAFF. CDR3 DNA sequence: TGCGCCAGCAGCCAAGATCGGAGATCGTTCACCCTGAACACTGAAGCTTTCTTT.

The table lists this clone with a few counts. DNA of the CDR3: TGTGCCAGCAGTGAAGAGGGTGCGGCGAAAAAGTACGAGCAGTACTTC. It encodes CASSEEGAAKKYEQYF. This chain joins TRBV2 and TRBJ2-7; D is uncertain. This CDR3 is 16 amino acids long. Per the germline V gene, CDR1 is SNHLY and CDR2 is FYNNEI. V gave up 1 base and J gave up 4 bases, with 17 bases separating them. The entire variable domain, with the rest obtained from reference TRBV2 and TRBJ2-7, is as follows: EPEVTQTPSHQVTQMGQEVILRCVPISNHLYFYWYRQILGQKVEFLVSFYNNEISEKSEIFDDQFSVERPDGSNFTLKIRSTKLEDSAMYFCASSEEGAAKKYEQYFGPGTRLTVT.

This chain uses TRBV15 with TRBJ1-1, with D tentatively TRBD1 (5 bases). CDR1 is LNHNV and CDR2 is YYDKDF in the germline V gene (reference sequence). This CDR3 comprises 13 residues. Trimming removed 5 bases from V and 1 base from J, with 8 bases in between. CDR3 sequence reads: CATSFTGNTEAFF. CDR3 DNA: TGTGCCACCAGCTTTACAGGGAACACTGAAGCTTTCTTT.

This clone was counted many times. The rearrangement links TRBV9 to TRBJ2-1, with TRBD2 matching over 10 bases. This CDR3 is 16 amino acids long. In germline, CDR1 is SGDLS, CDR2 YYNGEE. V lost 3 bases, J lost 3 bases, and 6 bases stayed unmatched. The CDR3 is CASSATGTSVYNEQFF. The CDR3 DNA reads TGTGCCAGCAGCGCAACCGGGACTAGCGTCTACAATGAGCAGTTCTTC.

The chain joins TRBV11-2 to TRBJ2-2; D remains ambiguous. This CDR3 has 16 amino acids. V was pared by 1 base and J by 1 base, with 10 bases between. Germline V gene data show CDR1 as SGHAT and CDR2 as FQNNGV. The CDR3 coding sequence is TGTGCCAGCAGCTTAGCCCAAACCGGGAACACCGGGGAGCTGTTTTTT. Its translation is CASSLAQTGNTGELFF. Drawing the rest from reference TRBV11-2 and TRBJ2-2, the complete variable domain is EAGVAQSPRYKIIEKRQSVAFWCNPISGHATLYWYQQILGQGPKLLIQFQNNGVVDDSQLPKDRFSAERLKGVDSTLKIQPAKLEDSAVYLCASSLAQTGNTGELFFGEGSRLTVL.

Concerning this clone itself: The sample contains more than one DNA sequence encoding this CDR3. The chain carries TRBV28 and TRBJ2-7; 7 bases align to TRBD2. CDR1 and CDR2 from the germline V gene are MDHEN and SYDVKM. This CDR3 contains 12 residues. With V trimmed by 8 bases and J by 3 bases, 4 bases remained unmatched. The CDR3 is CASRTSDYEQYF. Written as DNA, the CDR3 is TGTGCCAGCCGTACTAGCGACTACGAGCAGTACTTC.

V usage is TRBV15 and J usage is TRBJ1-5; D gene unclear. This CDR3 is 17 amino acids long. Trimming shortened V by 0 bases and J by 1 base, and 13 bases separated the two germline ends. The germline V gene encodes CDR1 LNHNV and CDR2 YYDKDF (reference sequence). The CDR3 coding sequence is TGTGCCACCAGCAGAGATTGGCCACGGCGGAGCAATCAGCCCCAGCATTTT. Amino acid sequence: CATSRDWPRRSNQPQHF.

The chain links TRBV10-2 to TRBJ2-7; no definite D call. The CDR3 loop spans 15 amino acids. Germline CDR1 reads WSHSY; CDR2 reads SAAADI. Trimming shortened V by 3 bases and J by 2 bases, and 14 bases separated the two germline ends. In DNA form, the CDR3 reads TGCGCCAGCAGTGACCTCGGTCCCTTTGCCTACGAGCAGTACTTC. Translating gives CASSDLGPFAYEQYF.

V is TRBV2 and J is TRBJ2-7; D uncertain. Germline CDR1 reads SNHLY; CDR2 reads FYNNEI. Trimming cost V 3 bases and J 0 bases, with 6 bases left between them. The CDR3 spans 13 residues. CDR3 nucleotide sequence: TGTGCCAGCAGTGATCAGGTCTCCTACGAGCAGTACTTC. This translates into CASSDQVSYEQYF.

The V call is TRBV7-2, the J call TRBJ2-1, with TRBD2 matching 8 bases. The germline gives CDR1 SGHTA, CDR2 FQGNSA. The CDR3 sequence is 18 residues long. The trim removed 2 bases at V and 3 bases at J, leaving 12 bases unmatched. CDR3 residues: CASSLRSGRGGDYNEQFF. DNA of the CDR3: TGTGCCAGCAGCTTAAGGTCCGGGAGGGGAGGGGACTACAATGAGCAGTTCTTC.

J is TRBJ2-5 and V is TRBV19; TRBD1 is a possible D gene (6 bases). The closer fit of TRBJ2-7 to the DNA end suggests the J call may be wrong. CDR1 is LNHDA and CDR2 is SQIVND in the germline V gene (reference sequence). The CDR3 contains 15 residues. The CDR3 region has the DNA TGTGCCAGTAGTATAGGGGGGCAGGGGACCTACGAGCAGTACTTC. Protein sequence: CASSIGGQGTYEQYF.

V is TRBV5-1 and J is TRBJ2-3; 9 nucleotides agree with TRBD1. V gave up 3 bases and J gave up 5 bases; unmatched junction bases: 4. This CDR3 region has 14 residues. CDR1 is SGHRS, CDR2 YFSETQ, per germline. CDR3 bases: TGCGCCAGCAGCTACGGACAGGGGATAGATACGCAGTATTTT. It codes for CASSYGQGIDTQYF.

The genes are TRBV2 and TRBJ1-1, with 9 nucleotides matching TRBD1. CDR3 length: 14 amino acids. The junction had 5 bases not matched to a gene; V was cut back by 6 bases and J by 3 bases. CDR1 is SNHLY and CDR2 is FYNNEI in the germline V gene. The CDR3 spells CASRATGGDTEAFF. CDR3 sequence (DNA): TGTGCCAGCAGGGCGACAGGGGGAGACACTGAAGCTTTCTTT. Based on the CDR3 plus reference TRBV2 and TRBJ1-1, the full variable domain is EPEVTQTPSHQVTQMGQEVILRCVPISNHLYFYWYRQILGQKVEFLVSFYNNEISEKSEIFDDQFSVERPDGSNFTLKIRSTKLEDSAMYFCASRATGGDTEAFFGQGTRLTVV.

The chain has TRBV7-2 and TRBJ1-5; D possibly corresponds to TRBD1 (5 bases). CDR1 SGHTA and CDR2 FQGNSA come from the germline V gene. This CDR3 region has 14 residues. V was pared by 1 base and J by 5 bases, with 9 bases between. CDR3 sequence reads: CASSLGQSHQPQHF. CDR3 DNA: TGTGCCAGCAGCTTAGGACAGTCACATCAGCCCCAGCATTTT.

In its sample, this clone is medium-sized. Different DNA sequences within this sample yield the same CDR3. The chain uses TRBV5-1 and TRBJ2-5, with a tentative D call TRBD2 (7 bases). The CDR3 contains 15 residues. Germline CDR1 reads SGHRS; CDR2 reads YFSETQ. The V and J ends lost 4 bases and 9 bases respectively, with 22 bases between them. CDR3 nucleotides: TGCGCCAGCAGCCCAGGGGACTATAAGACGGTGTCCCAGTACTTC. Amino acid sequence: CASSPGDYKTVSQYF.